This TCR beta chain originates from a study of identifying expanded T cells in peripheral blood. Germline lookup yields CDR1 MGHRA and CDR2 YSYEKL. The CDR3 spans 17 residues. Losses at the gene ends were 0 bases for V and 2 bases for J; bases not matched to a gene: 6. Collection occurred without any documented infections or immune events in donors. Profiling relied on immunoSEQ multiplex PCR, and the TCRdb table lists in-frame clones only, not all of them. The sample includes about 81,000 clones, about 83% seen only once; the top ten take 20%. This clone was seen only a few times. Sequencing used blood. This sequence was found in a person between 18 and 75 years old in good health. V and J are TRBV4-1 and TRBJ2-2; 7 bases map to TRBD2. CDR3 residues: CASSQEGAGVNTGELFF. CDR3 sequence (DNA): TGCGCCAGCAGCCAAGAAGGTGCGGGAGTAAACACCGGGGAGCTGTTTTTT.